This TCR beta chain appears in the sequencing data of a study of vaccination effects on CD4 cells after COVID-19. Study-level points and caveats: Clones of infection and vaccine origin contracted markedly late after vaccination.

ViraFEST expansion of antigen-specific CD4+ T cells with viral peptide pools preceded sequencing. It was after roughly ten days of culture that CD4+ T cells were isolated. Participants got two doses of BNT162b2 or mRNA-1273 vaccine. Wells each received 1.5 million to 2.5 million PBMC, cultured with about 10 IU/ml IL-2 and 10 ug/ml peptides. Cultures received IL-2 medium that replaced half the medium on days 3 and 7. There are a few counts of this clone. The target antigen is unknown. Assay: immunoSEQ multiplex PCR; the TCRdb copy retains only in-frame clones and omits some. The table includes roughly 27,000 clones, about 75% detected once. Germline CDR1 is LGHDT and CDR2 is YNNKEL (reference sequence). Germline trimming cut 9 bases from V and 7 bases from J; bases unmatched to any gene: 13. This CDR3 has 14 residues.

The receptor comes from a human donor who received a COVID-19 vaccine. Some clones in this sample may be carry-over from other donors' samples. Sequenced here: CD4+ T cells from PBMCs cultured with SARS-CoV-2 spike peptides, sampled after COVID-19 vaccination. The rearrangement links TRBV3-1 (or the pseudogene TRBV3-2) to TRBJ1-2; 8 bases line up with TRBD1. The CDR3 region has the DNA TGTGCCAGACGCCAGGGGGCTGGGATGGGTGGCTACACCTTC. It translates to CARRQGAGMGGYTF.